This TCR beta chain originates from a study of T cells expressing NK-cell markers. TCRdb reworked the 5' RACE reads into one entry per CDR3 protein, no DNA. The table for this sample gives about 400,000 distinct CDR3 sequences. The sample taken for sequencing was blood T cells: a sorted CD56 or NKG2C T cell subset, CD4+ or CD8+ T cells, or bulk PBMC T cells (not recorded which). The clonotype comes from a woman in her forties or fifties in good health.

The CDR3 spells CASSPGTPHEQYF. V and J are TRBV7-9 and TRBJ2-7. The V gene's germline CDR1 is SEHNR and CDR2 FQNEAQ (reference sequence). The CDR3 runs to 13 residues.